The 31 T cell receptor beta chains presented below share a single source sample, sequenced in a study of blood T cell repertoires in COVID-19. The table came from immunoSEQ multiplex PCR; TCRdb's copy has only in-frame clones and leaves some out. Of 300,000 to 400,000 clones detected, approximately 89% appear once; the ten largest clones hold around 3.5%. Sequencing was performed on peripheral blood. These receptors were obtained from a woman younger than 35 who had recovered from COVID-19.

The chain couples TRBV5-4 to TRBJ2-1; 7 bases align to TRBD2. The germline V gene encodes CDR1 SGHNT and CDR2 YYREEE (reference sequence). Trimming removed 4 bases from V and 3 bases from J; junction bases left unmatched: 13. The CDR3 covers 17 residues. The CDR3: CASSQQAGSLIYNEQFF. In DNA, the CDR3 is TGTGCCAGCAGCCAGCAAGCGGGAAGTCTAATCTACAATGAGCAGTTCTTC.

J is TRBJ1-2 and V is TRBV10-1; 7 bases align to TRBD1. The germline V gene encodes CDR1 WNHNN and CDR2 SYGVQD (reference sequence). CDR3 length: 13 amino acids. V dropped 4 bases and J dropped 4; count of bases not matched to a gene: 3. The CDR3 region is CASSGPGGYGYTF. CDR3 coding DNA: TGCGCCAGCAGTGGTCCAGGGGGCTATGGCTACACCTTC.

The V and J genes are TRBV6-2 or TRBV6-3 and TRBJ1-5; D might be TRBD1 (6 bases). The CDR3 is 17 amino acids. The germline V gene encodes CDR1 MNHEY and CDR2 SVGEGT. V lost 2 bases and J lost 2, with 16 bases in between. CDR3 DNA sequence: TGTGCCAGCAGTTACAGGTCCGGCAGGGGAGGCAATCAGCCCCAGCATTTT. It yields the protein CASSYRSGRGGNQPQHF.

This CDR3 reads CATLSPQAGYTF. The CDR3 DNA follows: TGTGCCACCCTGTCCCCTCAAGCGGGCTACACCTTC. The chain couples TRBV24-1 to TRBJ1-2; D gene unclear. V was clipped by 9 bases and J by 8 bases, with 15 bases between them. The CDR3 has 12 residues. The germline V gene encodes CDR1 KGHDR and CDR2 SFDVKD.

The V call is TRBV9, the J call TRBJ2-1; D gene uncertain. The V end was cut by 1 base, the J end by 2 bases, with 4 bases between. Germline loops: CDR1 SGDLS, CDR2 YYNGEE. The CDR3 consists of 13 residues. CDR3: CASSVLAYNEQFF. DNA for the CDR3: TGTGCCAGCAGCGTACTAGCCTACAATGAGCAGTTCTTC.

This chain joins TRBV27 and TRBJ2-2; 8 bases map to TRBD1. Germline lookup yields CDR1 MNHEY and CDR2 SMNVEV (reference sequence). The V gene end was trimmed by 5 bases and the J gene end by 8 bases; junction bases not matched to a gene: 7. The CDR3 totals 14 residues. The CDR3 here is CASSTGTGFGELFF. The CDR3 DNA is TGTGCCAGCAGTACCGGGACAGGATTTGGGGAGCTGTTTTTT.

Note on this clone: Other DNA sequences in the same sample also yield this CDR3. The chain uses TRBV6-5 and TRBJ2-7, with 7 bases aligning to TRBD1. The CDR3 has 14 amino acids. V gave up 6 bases and J gave up 0 bases; unmatched junction bases: 5. Per germline, CDR1 MNHEY and CDR2 SVGAGI. Here the CDR3 reads CASSSRQGSYEQYV. The CDR3 nucleotides are TGTGCCAGCAGCAGCAGACAGGGCTCCTACGAGCAGTACGTC.

The gene calls are TRBV19 and TRBJ2-1; 9 nucleotides agree with TRBD2. CDR1 is LNHDA, CDR2 SQIVND, per germline (reference sequence). This CDR3 spans 15 amino acids. J lost 1 base, V lost 2 bases, and 0 bases had no gene match. The CDR3 DNA reads TGTGCCAGTAGTATAAGCGGGAGGTCCTACAATGAGCAGTTCTTC. This encodes CASSISGRSYNEQFF.

The chain carries TRBV5-1 and TRBJ1-2; 7 nucleotides match TRBD1. With 5 bases clipped from V and 1 base from J, the junction kept 8 bases outside the gene matches. CDR3 length: 15 amino acids. Germline loops: CDR1 SGHRS, CDR2 YFSETQ. The CDR3 reads CASRRDRANNYGYTF. The CDR3 nucleotides are TGCGCCAGCAGACGTGACAGGGCGAATAACTATGGCTACACCTTC.

This clone was found a few times. J is TRBJ1-6 and V is TRBV9; 7 positions agree with TRBD1. The trim removed 3 bases at V and 2 bases at J, leaving 5 bases unmatched. The CDR3 spans 16 residues. Germline-derived CDR1 and CDR2 are SGDLS and YYNGEE. As DNA, the CDR3 is TGTGCCAGCAGCGCGCACAGGGGAGCCTATAATTCACCCCTCCACTTT. Protein: CASSAHRGAYNSPLHF.

The V call is TRBV6-5, the J call TRBJ1-3; D is uncertain. V lost 9 bases, J lost 4 bases, and 16 bases lay in between. Germline V gene sequence: CDR1 MNHEY, CDR2 SVGAGI. This CDR3 is built from 14 residues. The CDR3 DNA sequence: TGTGCCAGTTCCCTCTTGGGCCTCGGAAACACCATATATTTT. Residues: CASSLLGLGNTIYF.

The chain carries TRBV12-3 or TRBV12-4 and TRBJ1-2; TRBD1 might be the D (5 bases). The V end lost 4 bases, the J end lost 5 bases, and 11 bases lay between the germline ends. The CDR3 spans 13 residues. The CDR3 loop is CASSSGNQYGYTF. CDR3 DNA sequence: TGTGCCAGCAGTTCAGGGAACCAATATGGCTACACCTTC.

This rearrangement joins TRBV11-3 to TRBJ2-1; D might be TRBD1 (5 bases). CDR3 length: 14 residues. From germline, CDR1 is SGHNT and CDR2 YENEEA. V was shortened by 5 bases and J by 4 bases, with 12 bases between the two germline ends. CDR3 nucleotides: TGTGCCAGCAGCAAGGAGACAGAGTACAATGAGCAGTTCTTC. Amino acid sequence: CASSKETEYNEQFF.

This chain links TRBV3-1 (or the pseudogene TRBV3-2) with TRBJ2-5, with 14 bases that match TRBD2. This CDR3 has 15 residues. J lost 3 bases, V lost 4 bases, and 1 base had no gene match. Germline V gene sequence: CDR1 LGHDT, CDR2 YNNKEL (reference sequence). The CDR3 loop is CASSPGLAGEETQYF. CDR3 sequence (DNA): TGTGCCAGCAGCCCGGGACTAGCGGGAGAAGAGACCCAGTACTTC.

The chain couples TRBV29-1 to TRBJ2-3; 12 bases are a match to TRBD2. The CDR3 is 18 amino acids. Losses at the gene ends were 7 bases for V and 0 bases for J; bases not matched to a gene: 14. Germline V gene sequence: CDR1 SQVTM, CDR2 ANQGSEA. CDR3 sequence: CSAYSSGGLAGSTDTQYF. The CDR3, as DNA: TGCAGCGCGTATTCGTCTGGAGGACTAGCGGGGAGCACAGATACGCAGTATTTT.

This chain uses TRBV18 with TRBJ1-5; no clear D. The CDR3 consists of 16 residues. The germline CDR1 and CDR2 sequences are KGHSH and LQKENI. V was pared by 0 bases and J by 5 bases, with 14 bases between. The CDR3 is CASSPPGAGLHQPQHF. CDR3 nucleotides: TGTGCCAGCTCACCACCTGGCGCGGGATTACATCAGCCCCAGCATTTT.

The chain is built from TRBV6-1 and TRBJ1-1, with D possibly matching TRBD1 (5 bases). Germline CDR1 reads MNHNS; CDR2 reads SASEGT. Trimming took off 2 bases at V and 1 base at J, with 11 bases between the two ends. The CDR3 is 15 amino acids. CDR3 nucleotides: TGTGCCAGCAGTGAATTTGGGGGGAGGAACACTGAAGCTTTCTTT. As protein: CASSEFGGRNTEAFF.

The chain carries TRBV7-7 and TRBJ2-5; D remains ambiguous. CDR1 and CDR2 (germline): SSHAT, FNYEAQ (reference sequence). CDR3 length: 13 residues. Trimming stripped 3 bases from V and 0 bases from J, with 5 bases between. CDR3: CASSLENQETQYF. Here the CDR3 DNA reads TGTGCCAGCAGCTTGGAGAACCAAGAGACCCAGTACTTC.

The chain couples TRBV18 to TRBJ1-2; the match to TRBD1 covers 7 bases. Germline CDR1 is KGHSH and CDR2 is LQKENI. CDR3 length: 16 amino acids. The V gene end was trimmed by 1 base and the J gene end by 5 bases; junction bases not matched to a gene: 10. The CDR3 DNA follows: TGTGCCAGCTCACCACGAGAGGGGGCGCGTTTGTATGGCTACACCTTC. Residues: CASSPREGARLYGYTF.

The rearrangement uses TRBV18 and TRBJ2-1, with 7 bases aligning to TRBD2. The CDR3 extends over 16 amino acids. Germline assignment: CDR1 KGHSH and CDR2 LQKENI. Losses at the gene ends were 5 bases for V and 0 bases for J; bases not matched to a gene: 7. CDR3 amino acids: CASSSTSDYSYNEQFF. As DNA, the CDR3 is TGTGCCAGCTCATCAACTAGCGACTACTCCTACAATGAGCAGTTCTTC.

J is TRBJ2-1 and V is TRBV5-1; 11 positions match TRBD2. This CDR3 contains 17 residues. The germline V gene encodes CDR1 SGHRS and CDR2 YFSETQ. The V gene end was trimmed by 4 bases and the J gene end by 10 bases; junction bases not matched to a gene: 16. In DNA form, the CDR3 reads TGCGCCAGCAGCGGGGGGCTGACTAGCGGGGAGTCCTGGGAGCAGTTCTTC. Its translation is CASSGGLTSGESWEQFF.

The V call is TRBV24-1, the J call TRBJ2-1; 10 bases line up with TRBD2. Germline assignment: CDR1 KGHDR and CDR2 SFDVKD. The CDR3 runs 12 residues. CDR3 nucleotides: TGTGCGAGCGGGAGGGAAAACAATGAGCAGTTCTTC. This sequence encodes CASGRENNEQFF.

As for this clone: The sample carries other DNA sequences with the same CDR3. For the CDR3, the DNA is TGTGCCAGCAGCCAAGGGACAGGGGGCAATCAGCCCCAGCATTTT. As protein: CASSQGTGGNQPQHF. V is TRBV3-1 (or the pseudogene TRBV3-2) and J is TRBJ1-5; 9 nucleotides line up with TRBD1. CDR1 and CDR2 (germline): LGHDT, YNNKEL (reference sequence). The ends lost 1 base at V and 2 bases at J; junction bases unmatched: 0. This CDR3 region has 15 residues.

The rearrangement uses TRBV7-9 and TRBJ2-2; 10 bases fit TRBD1. CDR3 size: 15 residues. Germline loops: CDR1 SEHNR, CDR2 FQNEAQ (reference sequence). The trim removed 1 base at V and 5 bases at J, leaving 1 base unmatched. The CDR3 region is CASSLGDRGTGELFF. CDR3 nucleotides: TGTGCCAGCAGCTTAGGGGACAGGGGAACCGGGGAGCTGTTTTTT.

The chain uses TRBV5-6 and TRBJ1-2, with D maybe TRBD1 (6 bases). V gave up 4 bases and J gave up 2 bases, with 18 bases separating them. CDR3 length: 16 amino acids. Germline V lookup: CDR1 SGHDT, CDR2 YYEEEE. CDR3 sequence: CASSPLGGGANYGYTF. As DNA, the CDR3 is TGTGCCAGCAGCCCACTCGGAGGGGGGGCCAACTATGGCTACACCTTC.

The rearrangement joins TRBV5-4 to TRBJ1-2; D gene unclear. Trimming took 3 bases from V and 4 from J, leaving 16 bases between them. CDR3 length equals 15 residues. Germline CDR1 SGHNT, CDR2 YYREEE (reference sequence). Written as DNA, the CDR3 is TGTGCCAGCAGCTCCCCACGGGGAACCATCTATGGCTACACCTTC. This codes for CASSSPRGTIYGYTF.

The chain is built from TRBV19 and TRBJ2-1; tentative D call: TRBD2 (5 bases). There are 15 residues in the CDR3. Trimming took off 3 bases at V and 9 bases at J, with 18 bases between the two ends. CDR1 and CDR2 from the germline V gene are LNHDA and SQIVND (reference sequence). The CDR3 coding sequence is TGTGCCAGTAGTATTTCGGGGTCCCCACCGGGTGAGCAGTTCTTC. Translated, it gives CASSISGSPPGEQFF.

This clone was counted once. The rearrangement joins TRBV9 to TRBJ1-1; 10 nucleotides agree with TRBD1. Germline V gene data show CDR1 as SGDLS and CDR2 as YYNGEE. Losses at the gene ends were 4 bases for V and 3 bases for J; bases not matched to a gene: 9. The CDR3 runs to 16 residues. The CDR3 protein is CASSSRDRGFDTEAFF. CDR3 bases: TGTGCCAGCAGCAGCCGGGACAGGGGTTTCGACACTGAAGCTTTCTTT. Looking up the rest from reference TRBV9 and TRBJ1-1 gives the full variable domain: DSGVTQTPKHLITATGQRVTLRCSPRSGDLSVYWYQQSLDQGLQFLIQYYNGEERAKGNILERFSAQQFPDLHSELNLSSLELGDSALYFCASSSRDRGFDTEAFFGQGTRLTVV.

The genes are TRBV11-2 and TRBJ1-5, with D possibly being TRBD1 (5 bases). The CDR3 is 15 amino acids. CDR1 and CDR2 from the germline V gene are SGHAT and FQNNGV. V lost 4 bases and J 0 bases, leaving 10 bases between the germline ends. The CDR3 spells CASSSVTGSNQPQHF. The CDR3 nucleotides read TGTGCCAGCAGCTCCGTCACAGGTAGCAATCAGCCCCAGCATTTT.

The chain employs TRBV5-1 and TRBJ1-2; tentative D call: TRBD1 (6 bases). The CDR3 runs 12 residues. CDR1 and CDR2 (germline): SGHRS, YFSETQ. Trimming left V 3 bases short and J 6 bases short, with 9 bases between. The CDR3 protein is CASSSRGDGYTF. As DNA, the CDR3 is TGCGCCAGCAGCTCCAGGGGAGATGGCTACACCTTC. Using reference TRBV5-1 and TRBJ1-2 for the parts outside the CDR3, the full variable domain is KAGVTQTPRYLIKTRGQQVTLSCSPISGHRSVSWYQQTPGQGLQFLFEYFSETQRNKGNFPGRFSGRQFSNSRSEMNVSTLELGDSALYLCASSSRGDGYTFGSGTRLTVV.

The chain carries TRBV6-1 and TRBJ1-2; 8 bases line up with TRBD1. The V gene's germline CDR1 is MNHNS and CDR2 SASEGT. Trimming cost V 2 bases and J 3 bases; bases outside gene matches: 5. The CDR3 extends over 15 amino acids. CDR3 DNA: TGTGCCAGCAGTGAATCTACAGGGGGGGACTATGGCTACACCTTC. Translation: CASSESTGGDYGYTF.